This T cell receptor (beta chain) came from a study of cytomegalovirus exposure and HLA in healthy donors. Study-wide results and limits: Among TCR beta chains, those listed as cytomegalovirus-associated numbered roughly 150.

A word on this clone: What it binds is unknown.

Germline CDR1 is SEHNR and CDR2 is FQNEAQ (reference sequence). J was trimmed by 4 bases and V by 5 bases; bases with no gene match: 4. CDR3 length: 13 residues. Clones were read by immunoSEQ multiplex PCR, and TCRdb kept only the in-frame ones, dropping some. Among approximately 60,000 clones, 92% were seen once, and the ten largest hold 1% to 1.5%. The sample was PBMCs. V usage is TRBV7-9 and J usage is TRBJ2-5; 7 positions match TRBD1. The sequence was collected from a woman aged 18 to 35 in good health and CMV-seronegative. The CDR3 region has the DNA TGTGCCAGCAGCCACGGGACAGTAGAGACCCAGTACTTC. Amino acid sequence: CASSHGTVETQYF.